The 23 T cell receptor beta chains given below trace back to one sample, sequenced in a study of cytomegalovirus exposure and HLA in healthy donors (dated by TCRdb to about 2017). Library construction relied on the immunoSEQ multiplex PCR assay. A mixture of 60 forward primers for TCR Vbeta segments and 13 reverse primers for TCR Jbeta segments was used in the multiplex PCR. This immuneACCESS table, as held by TCRdb, lists in-frame sequences with V and J called but not all clones. Of the missing ones, under half trace to an unresolved V gene in checked studies; the others have no known cause. Across this sample there are over 90,000 clones, with more than 70% seen only once. The top ten hold under 20% of the sample. The sequenced sample consisted of PBMCs. The receptor source for this set is a woman between 55 and 75 years old in good health and CMV-seropositive.

The genes are TRBV11-2 and TRBJ2-2; D not resolved. CDR1 and CDR2 (germline): SGHAT, FQNNGV. The CDR3 runs 13 residues. Trimming pared 4 bases from V and 0 bases from J, leaving 3 bases between. The CDR3 region has the DNA TGTGCCAGCAGCTCCACGAACACCGGGGAGCTGTTTTTT. The encoded protein is CASSSTNTGELFF.

The V and J genes are TRBV7-9 and TRBJ1-2, with unresolved D. The V gene lost 5 bases and the J gene lost 5 bases, with 24 bases spanning the gap. This CDR3 is 17 amino acids long. CDR1 is SEHNR, CDR2 FQNEAQ, per germline (reference sequence). The CDR3 here is CASSPTRGSPSLYGYTF. The CDR3 DNA reads as TGTGCCAGCAGCCCGACTCGAGGGAGCCCGAGCCTTTATGGCTACACCTTC.

The V gene is TRBV6-1, the J gene TRBJ2-2, with 7 bases matching TRBD1. In germline, CDR1 is MNHNS, CDR2 SASEGT. The trim removed 4 bases at V and 6 bases at J, leaving 14 bases unmatched. The CDR3 contains 17 residues. The CDR3 DNA sequence: TGTGCCAGCAGTGCCGAAAGGACAGGATATTACGCCGGGGAGCTGTTTTTT. Amino acids: CASSAERTGYYAGELFF.

The genes are TRBV5-1 and TRBJ2-1; the D is unclear. V was shortened by 0 bases and J by 2 bases, with 12 bases between the two germline ends. Germline CDR1 reads SGHRS; CDR2 reads YFSETQ. This CDR3 comprises 16 residues. The CDR3 here is CASSLEVSQAYNEQFF. The CDR3 nucleotides are TGCGCCAGCAGCTTGGAGGTTAGCCAAGCCTACAATGAGCAGTTCTTC.

The V gene is TRBV21-1, the J gene TRBJ1-5. TRBV21-1 is a recognized pseudogene. This CDR3 comprises 15 residues. CDR3 coding DNA: TGTGCCAGCAGCAAATTAAGAATCGGGGATCAGCCCCAGCATTTT. The encoded protein is CASSKLRIGDQPQHF.

The chain employs TRBV27 and TRBJ2-3; D may be TRBD2 (6 bases). CDR3 length: 19 amino acids. The germline CDR1 and CDR2 sequences are MNHEY and SMNVEV (reference sequence). V lost 2 bases to trimming and J lost 1 base, with 22 bases between them. In nucleotides, the CDR3 is TGTGCCAGCAGTTTACGGGGACTGCACTCCTTAAGGGGCACAGATACGCAGTATTTT. Protein product: CASSLRGLHSLRGTDTQYF.

J is TRBJ2-1 and V is TRBV5-1; weak D call: TRBD1 (6 bases). The V end lost 1 base, the J end lost 5 bases, and 19 bases lay between the germline ends. The germline V gene encodes CDR1 SGHRS and CDR2 YFSETQ. CDR3 length: 17 residues. CDR3 bases: TGCGCCAGCAGCTTGTTAGCTGGGGGCCGAGGGAACAATGAGCAGTTCTTC. Amino acid sequence: CASSLLAGGRGNNEQFF.

The rearrangement uses TRBV28 and TRBJ1-5, with 7 bases fitting TRBD1. Germline CDR1 and CDR2: MDHEN and SYDVKM. V shed 5 bases and J 0 bases; nucleotides not matched to a gene: 7. This CDR3 has 16 amino acids. The CDR3 is CASSLGDSYSNQPQHF. DNA of the CDR3: TGTGCCAGCAGTCTAGGGGACAGCTATAGCAATCAGCCCCAGCATTTT. The full variable domain, with the rest looked up from reference TRBV28 and TRBJ1-5, is DVKVTQSSRYLVKRTGEKVFLECVQDMDHENMFWYRQDPGLGLRLIYFSYDVKMKEKGDIPEGYSVSREKKERFSLILESASTNQTSMYLCASSLGDSYSNQPQHFGDGTRLSIL.

The rearrangement joins TRBV19 to TRBJ2-7; possibly TRBD2 for D (6 bases). V was cut by 1 base and J by 5 bases, with 15 bases left in between. The CDR3 has 15 amino acids. Germline V gene lookup returns CDR1 LNHDA and CDR2 SQIVND (reference sequence). CDR3: CASSIVLGRLDEQYF. CDR3 in DNA: TGTGCCAGTAGTATAGTTTTGGGGAGGCTGGACGAGCAGTACTTC.

This chain joins TRBV30 and TRBJ2-1; D uncertain. Germline CDR1 GTSNPN, CDR2 SVGIG (reference sequence). V lost 0 bases and J 9 bases, leaving 12 bases between the germline ends. This CDR3 comprises 13 residues. The DNA for the CDR3 is TGTGCCTGGAGTGTAAATTTGCGAAGTGAGCAGTTCTTC. Its protein product is CAWSVNLRSEQFF.

The chain joins TRBV30 to TRBJ1-5; weak D call: TRBD1 (6 bases). Trimming pared 0 bases from V and 2 bases from J, leaving 8 bases between. This CDR3 has 14 amino acids. From germline, CDR1 is GTSNPN and CDR2 SVGIG (reference sequence). Here the CDR3 DNA reads TGTGCCTGGAGTGTACAGGGTGGCAATCAGCCCCAGCATTTT. It translates to CAWSVQGGNQPQHF.

The V and J genes are TRBV4-1 and TRBJ2-1, with TRBD2 matching 11 bases. Germline values: CDR1 MGHRA, CDR2 YSYEKL. The CDR3 has 16 residues. Losses at the gene ends were 2 bases for V and 2 bases for J; bases not matched to a gene: 2. The CDR3 loop is CASSQLGLAAYNEQFF. As DNA, the CDR3 is TGCGCCAGCAGCCAACTGGGACTAGCGGCCTACAATGAGCAGTTCTTC.

The chain joins TRBV18 to TRBJ2-1, with a tentative D call TRBD1 (5 bases). The CDR3 sequence is 13 residues long. With 0 bases removed from V and 6 bases from J, the gap between germline ends came to 6 bases. Germline-derived CDR1 and CDR2 are KGHSH and LQKENI. The CDR3 nucleotides read TGTGCCAGCTCACCACCGGGGCTCAATGAGCAGTTCTTC. As protein: CASSPPGLNEQFF.

This clone was seen only once. V usage is TRBV6-1 and J usage is TRBJ2-2; no clear D gene. The V end lost 7 bases, the J end lost 6 bases, and 15 bases lay between the germline ends. Germline assignment: CDR1 MNHNS and CDR2 SASEGT. The CDR3 extends over 14 amino acids. The CDR3 loop is CASNRVASPGELFF. DNA for the CDR3: TGTGCCAGCAATCGGGTTGCATCTCCCGGGGAGCTGTTTTTT.

The rearrangement uses TRBV7-9 and TRBJ1-1; D is unclear. The germline CDR1 and CDR2 sequences are SEHNR and FQNEAQ (reference sequence). V gave up 2 bases and J gave up 5 bases, with 15 bases separating them. This CDR3 region has 15 residues. The CDR3 DNA is TGTGCCAGCAGCTTAAGGGTTCTGGGGAGGACTGAAGCTTTCTTT. It yields the protein CASSLRVLGRTEAFF.

The chain joins TRBV9 to TRBJ2-1; 9 bases map to TRBD2. The V segment lost 5 bases and the J segment 4 bases; nucleotides outside the gene matches: 7. There are 15 residues in the CDR3. CDR1 and CDR2 (germline): SGDLS, YYNGEE. CDR3 DNA sequence: TGTGCCAGCAGTATAGCGGGAGCCTCGTACAATGAGCAGTTCTTC. Protein product: CASSIAGASYNEQFF.

This clone was seen a single time. J is TRBJ2-3 and V is TRBV7-8; perhaps TRBD2 as D (6 bases). There are 15 residues in the CDR3. Trimming removed 2 bases from V and 3 bases from J, with 12 bases in between. Germline V gene data show CDR1 as SGHVS and CDR2 as FQNEAQ. CDR3: CASSLLGGMTDTQYF. The CDR3, as DNA: TGTGCCAGCAGCTTATTGGGGGGAATGACAGATACGCAGTATTTT.

The V call is TRBV19, the J call TRBJ2-3; 7 bases fit TRBD2. The CDR3 runs 13 residues. Germline loops: CDR1 LNHDA, CDR2 SQIVND (reference sequence). J lost 7 bases, V lost 7 bases, and 8 bases had no gene match. CDR3 sequence reads: CASTGQRGYTQYF. CDR3 DNA: TGTGCCAGTACCGGGCAGCGGGGCTATACGCAGTATTTT.

The V call is TRBV30, the J call TRBJ2-2; D is unclear. With 0 bases removed from V and 7 bases from J, the gap between germline ends came to 12 bases. CDR3 length equals 14 residues. Germline CDR1 and CDR2: GTSNPN and SVGIG (reference sequence). CDR3 sequence reads: CAWSVISTGGELFF. DNA of the CDR3: TGTGCCTGGAGTGTCATATCCACTGGCGGGGAGCTGTTTTTT.

In DNA form, the CDR3 reads TGTGCCAGCAGTCCCCGACAGGGGGCGCGCCACGAGCAGTACTTC. Translation: CASSPRQGARHEQYF. This rearrangement joins TRBV6-1 to TRBJ2-7, with 10 bases lining up with TRBD1. The CDR3 contains 15 residues. With 5 bases clipped from V and 5 bases from J, the junction kept 9 bases outside the gene matches. Germline CDR1 reads MNHNS; CDR2 reads SASEGT.

The chain couples TRBV5-1 to TRBJ1-1; 7 bases are shared with TRBD1. Germline-derived CDR1 and CDR2 are SGHRS and YFSETQ. The CDR3 consists of 14 residues. Trimming cost V 4 bases and J 4 bases; bases outside gene matches: 7. In DNA form, the CDR3 reads TGCGCCAGCAGCGCTACAGGGGTGGTCACTGAAGCTTTCTTT. Translation gives CASSATGVVTEAFF.

This chain links TRBV6-1 with TRBJ1-5; the match to TRBD1 covers 7 bases. Losses at the gene ends were 7 bases for V and 3 bases for J; bases not matched to a gene: 6. This CDR3 region has 14 residues. The germline CDR1 and CDR2 sequences are MNHNS and SASEGT. The CDR3 reads CASTEGQNNQPQHF. CDR3 nucleotide sequence: TGTGCCAGCACAGAGGGACAGAACAATCAGCCCCAGCATTTT.

The V call is TRBV6-5, the J call TRBJ1-5; 12 bases match TRBD1. The germline CDR1 and CDR2 sequences are MNHEY and SVGAGI. The CDR3 spans 14 residues. V was clipped by 8 bases and J by 6 bases; unmatched bases: 5. CDR3 nucleotide sequence: TGTGCCAGCGGGGACAGGGGGCTCGGTCAGCCCCAGCATTTT. Protein: CASGDRGLGQPQHF.